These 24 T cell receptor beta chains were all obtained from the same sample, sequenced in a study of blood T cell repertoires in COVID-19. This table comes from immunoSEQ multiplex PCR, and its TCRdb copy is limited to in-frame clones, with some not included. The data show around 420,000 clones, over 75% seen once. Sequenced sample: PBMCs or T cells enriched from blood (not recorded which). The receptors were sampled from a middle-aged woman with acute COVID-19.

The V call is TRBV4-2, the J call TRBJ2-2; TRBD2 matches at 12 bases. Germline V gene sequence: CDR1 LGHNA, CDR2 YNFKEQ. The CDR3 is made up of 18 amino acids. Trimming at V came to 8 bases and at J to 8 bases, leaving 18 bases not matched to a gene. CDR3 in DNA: TGTGCCAGCCTCAAGCCCCTCTCTAGCGGGGGGGCGGCGGGGGAGCTGTTTTTT. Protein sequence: CASLKPLSSGGAAGELFF.

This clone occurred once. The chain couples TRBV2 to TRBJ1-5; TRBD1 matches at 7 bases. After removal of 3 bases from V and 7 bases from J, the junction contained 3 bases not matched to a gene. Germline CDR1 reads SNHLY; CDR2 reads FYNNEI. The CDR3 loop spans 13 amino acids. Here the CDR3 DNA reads TGTGCCAGCAGTGAGACAGGGATCCAGCCCCAGCATTTT. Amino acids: CASSETGIQPQHF.

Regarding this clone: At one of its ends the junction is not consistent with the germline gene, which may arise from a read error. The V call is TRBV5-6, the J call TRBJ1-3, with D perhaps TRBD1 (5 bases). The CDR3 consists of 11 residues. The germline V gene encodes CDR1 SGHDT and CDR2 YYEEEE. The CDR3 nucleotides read TGTGCCAGCAGCTTTGGCGGCAGGGCAAATTTT. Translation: CASSFGGRANF.

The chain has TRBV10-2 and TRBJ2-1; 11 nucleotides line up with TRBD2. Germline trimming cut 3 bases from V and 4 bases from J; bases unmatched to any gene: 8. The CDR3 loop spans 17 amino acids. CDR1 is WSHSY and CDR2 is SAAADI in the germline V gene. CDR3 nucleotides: TGCGCCAGCAGTGATTTGGCTAGCGGGGGGTTTTACAATGAGCAGTTCTTC. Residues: CASSDLASGGFYNEQFF.

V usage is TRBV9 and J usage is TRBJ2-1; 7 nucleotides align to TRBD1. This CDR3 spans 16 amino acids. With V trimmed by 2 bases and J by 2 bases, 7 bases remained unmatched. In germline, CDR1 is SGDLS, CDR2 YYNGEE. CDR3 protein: CASSVHNRGAYNEQFF. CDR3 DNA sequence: TGTGCCAGCAGCGTCCACAACAGGGGCGCCTACAATGAGCAGTTCTTC.

CDR3: CASRREQGAAEAFF. The CDR3 DNA reads TGTGCCAGCAGGCGGGAACAGGGGGCGGCTGAAGCTTTCTTT. The chain joins TRBV6-6 to TRBJ1-1; TRBD1 aligns across 9 bases. Trimming took 6 bases from V and 6 from J; bases not matched to a gene: 8. Germline CDR1 reads MNHNY; CDR2 reads SVGAGI (reference sequence). The CDR3 runs 14 residues.

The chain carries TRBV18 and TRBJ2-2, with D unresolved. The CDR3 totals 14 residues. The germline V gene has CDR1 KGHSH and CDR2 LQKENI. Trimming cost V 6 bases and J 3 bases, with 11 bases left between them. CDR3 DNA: TGTGCCAGCTCCGGAGCCCCAGACACCGGGGAGCTGTTTTTT. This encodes CASSGAPDTGELFF.

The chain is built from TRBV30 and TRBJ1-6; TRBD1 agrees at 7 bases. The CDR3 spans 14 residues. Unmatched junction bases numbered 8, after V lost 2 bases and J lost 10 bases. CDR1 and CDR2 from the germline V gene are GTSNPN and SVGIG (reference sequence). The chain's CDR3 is CAWSFEGAASPLHF. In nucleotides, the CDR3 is TGTGCCTGGAGTTTTGAGGGGGCAGCGTCACCCCTCCACTTT.

The CDR3 DNA follows: TGCAGCGTTTCGATATCAGGAGGAAACACCATATATTTT. It translates to CSVSISGGNTIYF. V is TRBV29-1 and J is TRBJ1-3; D not certain. V was cut by 5 bases and J by 4 bases, with 12 bases left in between. Germline lookup yields CDR1 SQVTM and CDR2 ANQGSEA. The CDR3 has 13 residues.

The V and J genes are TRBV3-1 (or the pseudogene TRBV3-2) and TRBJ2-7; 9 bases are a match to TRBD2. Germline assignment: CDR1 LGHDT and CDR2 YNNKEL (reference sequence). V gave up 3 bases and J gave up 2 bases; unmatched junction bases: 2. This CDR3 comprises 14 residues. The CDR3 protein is CASSQTSGAYEQYF. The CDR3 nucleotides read TGTGCCAGCAGCCAGACTAGCGGTGCCTACGAGCAGTACTTC.

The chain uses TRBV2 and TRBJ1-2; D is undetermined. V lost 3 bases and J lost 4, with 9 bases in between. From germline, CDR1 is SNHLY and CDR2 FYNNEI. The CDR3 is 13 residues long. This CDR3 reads CASSEQVRYGYTF. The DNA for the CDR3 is TGTGCCAGCAGTGAGCAGGTACGCTATGGCTACACCTTC.

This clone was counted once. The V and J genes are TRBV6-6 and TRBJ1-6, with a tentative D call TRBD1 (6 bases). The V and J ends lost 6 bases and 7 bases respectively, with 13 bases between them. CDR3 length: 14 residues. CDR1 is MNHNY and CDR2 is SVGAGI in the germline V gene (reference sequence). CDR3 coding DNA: TGTGCCAGCAGGAGCGGACAGTCAAATTCACCCCTCCACTTT. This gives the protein CASRSGQSNSPLHF.

The CDR3 loop reads CATRDGGAVELFF. CDR3 in DNA: TGTGCCACAAGGGACGGAGGGGCGGTGGAACTGTTTTTT. V is TRBV6-5 and J is TRBJ1-4; tentatively, D is TRBD1 (5 bases). Trimming removed 10 bases at V and 12 bases at J, with 21 bases between. Per the germline V gene, CDR1 is MNHEY and CDR2 is SVGAGI. This CDR3 has 13 residues.

The CDR3: CASTPGQYGYTF. CDR3 bases: TGTGCCAGCACCCCCGGACAGTATGGCTACACCTTC. The chain links TRBV12-3 or TRBV12-4 to TRBJ1-2; D possibly corresponds to TRBD1 (6 bases). The ends were cut back, 7 bases at V and 5 bases at J, with 11 bases in the middle. This CDR3 has 12 amino acids.

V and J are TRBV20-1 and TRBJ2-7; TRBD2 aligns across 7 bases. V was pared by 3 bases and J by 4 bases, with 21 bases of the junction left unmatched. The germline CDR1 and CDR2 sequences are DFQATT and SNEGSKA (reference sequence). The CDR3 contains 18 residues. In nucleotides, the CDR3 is TGCAGTGCTAGTCTTGAGCGGGATGGGCTAGGCCCCAGGTACGAGCAGTACTTC. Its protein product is CSASLERDGLGPRYEQYF.

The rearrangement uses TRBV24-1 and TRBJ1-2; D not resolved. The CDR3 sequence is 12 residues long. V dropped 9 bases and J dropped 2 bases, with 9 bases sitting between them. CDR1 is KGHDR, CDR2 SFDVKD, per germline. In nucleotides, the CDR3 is TGTGCCACCTCCCAGGTCAACTATGGCTACACCTTC. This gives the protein CATSQVNYGYTF.

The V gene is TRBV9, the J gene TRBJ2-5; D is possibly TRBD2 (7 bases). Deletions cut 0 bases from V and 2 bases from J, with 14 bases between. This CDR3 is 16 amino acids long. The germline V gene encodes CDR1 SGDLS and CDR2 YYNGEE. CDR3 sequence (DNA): TGTGCCAGCAGCGTAGGCGCGGGGGCGATACAAGAGACCCAGTACTTC. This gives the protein CASSVGAGAIQETQYF.

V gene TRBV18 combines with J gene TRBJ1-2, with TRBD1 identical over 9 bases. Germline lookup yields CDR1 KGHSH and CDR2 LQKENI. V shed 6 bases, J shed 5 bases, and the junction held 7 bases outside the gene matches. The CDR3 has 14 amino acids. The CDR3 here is CASSPRDREYGYTF. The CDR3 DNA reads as TGTGCCAGCTCCCCTCGGGACAGGGAATATGGCTACACCTTC.

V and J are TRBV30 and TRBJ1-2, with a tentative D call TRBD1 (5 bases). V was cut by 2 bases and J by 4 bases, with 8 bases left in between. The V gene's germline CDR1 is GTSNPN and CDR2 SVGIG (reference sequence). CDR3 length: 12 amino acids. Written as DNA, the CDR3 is TGTGCCTGGAGTATGACAGTCTATGGCTACACCTTC. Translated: CAWSMTVYGYTF.

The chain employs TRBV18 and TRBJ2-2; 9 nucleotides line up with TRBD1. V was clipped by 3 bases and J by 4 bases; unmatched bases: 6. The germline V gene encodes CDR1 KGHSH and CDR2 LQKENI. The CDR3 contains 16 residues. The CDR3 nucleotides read TGTGCCAGCTCACCTTTGGGACAGGGAGCCACCGGGGAGCTGTTTTTT. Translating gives CASSPLGQGATGELFF.

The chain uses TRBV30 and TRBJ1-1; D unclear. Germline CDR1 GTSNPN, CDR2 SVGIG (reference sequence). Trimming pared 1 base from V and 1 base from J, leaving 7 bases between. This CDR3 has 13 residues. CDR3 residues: CAWSAQTNTEAFF. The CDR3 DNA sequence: TGTGCCTGGAGTGCACAGACGAACACTGAAGCTTTCTTT. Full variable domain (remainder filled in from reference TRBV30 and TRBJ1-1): SQTIHQWPATLVQPVGSPLSLECTVEGTSNPNLYWYRQAAGRGLQLLFYSVGIGQISSEVPQNLSASRPQDRQFILSSKKLLLSDSGFYLCAWSAQTNTEAFFGQGTRLTVV.

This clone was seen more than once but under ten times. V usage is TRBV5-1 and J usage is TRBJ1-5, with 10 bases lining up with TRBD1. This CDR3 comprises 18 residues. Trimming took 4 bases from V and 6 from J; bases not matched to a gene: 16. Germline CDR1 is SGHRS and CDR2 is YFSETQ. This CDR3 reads CASSTTSRDRGEPQPQHF. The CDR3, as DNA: TGCGCCAGCAGCACTACCAGCCGGGACAGGGGCGAGCCTCAGCCCCAGCATTTT.

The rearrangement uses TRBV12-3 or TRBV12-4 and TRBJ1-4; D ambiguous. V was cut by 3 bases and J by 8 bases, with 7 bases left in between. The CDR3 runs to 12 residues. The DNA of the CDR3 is TGTGCCAGCAGTTTTAGCGGAGAAAAACTGTTTTTT. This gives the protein CASSFSGEKLFF.

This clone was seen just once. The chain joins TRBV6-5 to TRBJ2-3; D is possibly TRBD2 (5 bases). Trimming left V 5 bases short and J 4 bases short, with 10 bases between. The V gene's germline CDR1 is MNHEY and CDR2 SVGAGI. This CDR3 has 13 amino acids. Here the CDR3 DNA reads TGTGCCAGCAGTAGGACTCCTGCAGATACGCAGTATTTT. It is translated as CASSRTPADTQYF.